This T cell receptor (beta chain) comes out of a study of radiotherapy plus CTLA-4 blockade in lung cancer. Whole-study context: With 31% of patients having disease control, objective responses were seen in roughly 19%. The study, taken as a whole, reports: Early shifts in blood T cell clones, with interferon-beta, reportedly predicted response best. TCR clones from tumors expanded in blood after radiotherapy plus ipilimumab.

The table came from immunoSEQ multiplex PCR; TCRdb's copy has only in-frame clones and leaves some out. The sample yields 65,000 to 90,000 clones, approximately 86% seen once. In its sample, this clone is medium-sized. The target antigen is unknown. Chemo-refractory metastatic non-small-cell lung cancer patients received focal radiation with ipilimumab CTLA-4 blockade. The CDR3 runs to 14 residues. In germline, CDR1 is SGHTA, CDR2 FQGNSA. V dropped 0 bases and J dropped 5; count of bases not matched to a gene: 3. Material: peripheral blood, obtained from a patient treated with radiotherapy plus ipilimumab. This sequence joins TRBV7-2 and TRBJ2-7; 8 nucleotides match TRBD2. This TCR was sampled from a human donor with non-small cell lung cancer who had stable disease on radiotherapy plus ipilimumab. Written as DNA, the CDR3 is TGTGCCAGCAGCTTAGCTGGACTAGCAGACGAGCAGTACTTC. Protein sequence: CASSLAGLADEQYF.